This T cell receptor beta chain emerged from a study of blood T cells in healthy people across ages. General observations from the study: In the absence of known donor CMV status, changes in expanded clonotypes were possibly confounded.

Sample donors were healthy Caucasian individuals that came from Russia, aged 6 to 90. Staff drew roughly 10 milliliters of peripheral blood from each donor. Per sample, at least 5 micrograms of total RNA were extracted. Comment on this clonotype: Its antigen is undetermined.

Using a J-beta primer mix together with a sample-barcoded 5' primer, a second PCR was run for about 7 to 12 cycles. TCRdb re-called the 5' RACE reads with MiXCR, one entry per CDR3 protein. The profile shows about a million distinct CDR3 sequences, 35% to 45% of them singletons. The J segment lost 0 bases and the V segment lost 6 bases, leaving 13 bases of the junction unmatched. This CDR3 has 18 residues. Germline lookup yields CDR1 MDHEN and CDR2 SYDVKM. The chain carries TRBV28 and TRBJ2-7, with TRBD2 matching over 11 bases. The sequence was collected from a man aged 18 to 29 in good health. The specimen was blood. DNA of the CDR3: TGTGCCAGCAGCAAGGAACTAGCGGGGGAACAGAGCTCCTACGAGCAGTACTTC. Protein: CASSKELAGEQSSYEQYF.